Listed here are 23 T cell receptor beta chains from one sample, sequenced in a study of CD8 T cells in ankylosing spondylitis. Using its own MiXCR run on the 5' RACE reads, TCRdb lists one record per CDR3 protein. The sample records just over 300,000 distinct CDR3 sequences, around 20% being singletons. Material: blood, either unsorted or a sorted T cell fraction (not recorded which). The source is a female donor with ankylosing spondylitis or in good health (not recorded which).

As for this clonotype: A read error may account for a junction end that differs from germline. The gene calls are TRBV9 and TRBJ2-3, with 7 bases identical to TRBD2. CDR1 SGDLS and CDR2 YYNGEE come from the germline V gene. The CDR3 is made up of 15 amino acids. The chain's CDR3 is CASSVPSGGTYTQYF. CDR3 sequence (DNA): TGTGCCAGCAGCGTCCCTTCGGGAGGCACATATACGCAGTATTTT.

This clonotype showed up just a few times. The CDR3 DNA reads TGCAGTGCCTTGCTTGGGGGGCGGCAAGATACGCAGTATTTT. As protein: CSALLGGRQDTQYF. The chain has TRBV20-1 and TRBJ2-3; D might be TRBD1 or TRBD2, each matching 6 bases. The length of the CDR3 is 14 residues. V was trimmed by 6 bases and J by 5 bases, leaving 18 bases between them. The germline V gene encodes CDR1 DFQATT and CDR2 SNEGSKA (reference sequence).

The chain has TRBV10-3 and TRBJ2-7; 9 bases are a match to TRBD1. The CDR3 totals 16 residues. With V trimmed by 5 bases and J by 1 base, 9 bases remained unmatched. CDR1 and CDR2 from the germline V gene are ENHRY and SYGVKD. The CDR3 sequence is CAISPREQGASYEQYF. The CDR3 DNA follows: TGTGCCATCAGTCCAAGGGAACAGGGGGCTTCCTACGAGCAGTACTTC.

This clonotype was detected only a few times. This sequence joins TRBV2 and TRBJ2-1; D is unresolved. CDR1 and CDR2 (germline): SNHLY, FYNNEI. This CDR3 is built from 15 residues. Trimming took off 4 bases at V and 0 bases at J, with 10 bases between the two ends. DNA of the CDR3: TGTGCCAGCAGTGTTAACCCTAGCTCCTACAATGAGCAGTTCTTC. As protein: CASSVNPSSYNEQFF.

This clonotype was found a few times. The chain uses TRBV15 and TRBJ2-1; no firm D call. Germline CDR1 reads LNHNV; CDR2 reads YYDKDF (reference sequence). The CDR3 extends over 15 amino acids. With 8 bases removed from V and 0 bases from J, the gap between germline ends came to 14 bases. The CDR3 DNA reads TGTGCCACCGGCGCCCTCCTTAGCTCCTACAATGAGCAGTTCTTC. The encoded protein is CATGALLSSYNEQFF.

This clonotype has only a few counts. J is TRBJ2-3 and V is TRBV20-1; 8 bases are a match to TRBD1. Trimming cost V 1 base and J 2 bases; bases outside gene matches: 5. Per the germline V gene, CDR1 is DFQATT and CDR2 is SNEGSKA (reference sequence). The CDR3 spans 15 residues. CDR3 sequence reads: CSARVAGGYTDTQYF. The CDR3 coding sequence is TGCAGTGCTAGAGTGGCAGGGGGCTACACAGATACGCAGTATTTT.

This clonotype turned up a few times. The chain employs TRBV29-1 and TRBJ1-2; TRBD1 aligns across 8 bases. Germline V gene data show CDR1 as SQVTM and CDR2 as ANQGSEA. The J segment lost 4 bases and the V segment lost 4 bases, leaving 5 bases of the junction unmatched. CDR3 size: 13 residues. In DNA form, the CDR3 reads TGCAGCGTTGCGGACAGGGCCCTCTATGGCTACACCTTC. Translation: CSVADRALYGYTF.

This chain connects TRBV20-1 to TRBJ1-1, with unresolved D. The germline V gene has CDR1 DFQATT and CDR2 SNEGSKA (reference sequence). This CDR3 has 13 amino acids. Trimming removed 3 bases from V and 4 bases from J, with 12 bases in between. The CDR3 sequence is CSARPARSTEAFF. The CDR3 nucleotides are TGCAGTGCTAGGCCGGCCAGGAGCACTGAAGCTTTCTTT.

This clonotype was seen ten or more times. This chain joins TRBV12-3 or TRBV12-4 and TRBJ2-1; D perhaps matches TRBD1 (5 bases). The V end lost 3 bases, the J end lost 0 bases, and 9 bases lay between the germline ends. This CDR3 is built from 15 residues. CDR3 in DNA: TGTGCCAGCAGTTTGCAGGGTAGCTCCTACAATGAGCAGTTCTTC. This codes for CASSLQGSSYNEQFF.

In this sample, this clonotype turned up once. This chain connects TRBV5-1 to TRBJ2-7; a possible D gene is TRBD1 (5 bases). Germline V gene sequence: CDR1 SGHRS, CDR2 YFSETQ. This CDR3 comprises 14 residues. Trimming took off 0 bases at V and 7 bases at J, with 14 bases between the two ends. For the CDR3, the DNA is TGCGCCAGCAGCTTGGCGGCAGGGTCCCGGGAGCAGTACTTC. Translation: CASSLAAGSREQYF.

The CDR3 DNA is TGTGCCAGCAGCCCCTTGAGAGGAGGACGGACTGAAGCTTTCTTT. This codes for CASSPLRGGRTEAFF. The chain carries TRBV7-6 and TRBJ1-1; no clear D gene. V was trimmed by 5 bases and J by 5 bases, leaving 18 bases between them. The CDR3 sequence is 15 residues long. Germline assignment: CDR1 SGHVS and CDR2 FNYEAQ.

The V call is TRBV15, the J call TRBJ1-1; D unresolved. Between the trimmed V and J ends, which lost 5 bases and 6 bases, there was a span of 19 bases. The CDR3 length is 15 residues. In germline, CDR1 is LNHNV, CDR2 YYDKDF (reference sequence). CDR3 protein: CATSPVRAAGAEAFF. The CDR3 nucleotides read TGTGCCACCAGCCCAGTAAGGGCAGCCGGGGCTGAAGCTTTCTTT.

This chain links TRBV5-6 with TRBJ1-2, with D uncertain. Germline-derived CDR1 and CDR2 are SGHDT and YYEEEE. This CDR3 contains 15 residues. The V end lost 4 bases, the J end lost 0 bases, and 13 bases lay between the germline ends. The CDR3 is CASSPQIGANYGYTF. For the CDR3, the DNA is TGTGCCAGCAGCCCCCAGATCGGAGCTAACTATGGCTACACCTTC.

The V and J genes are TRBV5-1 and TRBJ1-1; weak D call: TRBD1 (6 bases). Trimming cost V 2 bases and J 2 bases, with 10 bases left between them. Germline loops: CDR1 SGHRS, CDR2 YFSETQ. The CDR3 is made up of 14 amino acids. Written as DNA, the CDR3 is TGCGCCAGCAGCTTTCGGGACATCAACACTGAAGCTTTCTTT. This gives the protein CASSFRDINTEAFF.

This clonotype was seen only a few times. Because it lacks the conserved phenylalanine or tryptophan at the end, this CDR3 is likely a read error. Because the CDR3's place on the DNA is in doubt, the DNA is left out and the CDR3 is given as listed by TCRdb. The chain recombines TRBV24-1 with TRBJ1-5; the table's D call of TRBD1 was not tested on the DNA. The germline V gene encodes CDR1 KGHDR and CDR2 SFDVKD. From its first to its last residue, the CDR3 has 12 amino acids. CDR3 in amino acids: CATSDLRQGRGT.

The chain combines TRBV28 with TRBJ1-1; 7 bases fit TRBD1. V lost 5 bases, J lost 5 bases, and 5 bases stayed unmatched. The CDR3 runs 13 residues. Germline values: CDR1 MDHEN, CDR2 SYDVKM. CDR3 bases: TGTGCCAGCAGTGAAGACAGGGTTACTGAAGCTTTCTTT. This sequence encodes CASSEDRVTEAFF.

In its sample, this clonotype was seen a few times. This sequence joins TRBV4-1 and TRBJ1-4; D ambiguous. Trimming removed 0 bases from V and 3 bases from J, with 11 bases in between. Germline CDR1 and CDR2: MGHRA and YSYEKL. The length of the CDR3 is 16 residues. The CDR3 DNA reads TGCGCCAGCAGCCAAGATATCGGAGCGGCTAATGAAAAACTGTTTTTT. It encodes CASSQDIGAANEKLFF.

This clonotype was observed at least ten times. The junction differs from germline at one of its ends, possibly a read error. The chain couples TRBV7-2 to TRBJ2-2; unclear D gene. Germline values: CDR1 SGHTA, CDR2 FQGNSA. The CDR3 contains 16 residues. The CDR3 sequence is CASRLVGPRGTGELFF. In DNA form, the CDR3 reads TGTGCCAGCCGCTTAGTAGGGCCCCGAGGCACCGGGGAGCTGTTTTTT.

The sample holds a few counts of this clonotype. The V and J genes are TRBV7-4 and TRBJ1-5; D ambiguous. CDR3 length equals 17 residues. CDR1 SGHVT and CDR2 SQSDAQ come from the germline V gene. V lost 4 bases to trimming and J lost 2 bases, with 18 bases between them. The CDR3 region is CASSSREPPVRNQPQHF. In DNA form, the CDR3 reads TGTGCCAGCAGCTCAAGGGAACCTCCGGTCCGCAATCAGCCCCAGCATTTT.

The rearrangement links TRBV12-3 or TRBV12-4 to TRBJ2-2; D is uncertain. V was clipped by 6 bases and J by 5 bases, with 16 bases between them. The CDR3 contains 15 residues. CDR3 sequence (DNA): TGTGCCAGCAGCCTAGTCCAGGCCGGAACCGGGGAGCTGTTTTTT. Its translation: CASSLVQAGTGELFF.

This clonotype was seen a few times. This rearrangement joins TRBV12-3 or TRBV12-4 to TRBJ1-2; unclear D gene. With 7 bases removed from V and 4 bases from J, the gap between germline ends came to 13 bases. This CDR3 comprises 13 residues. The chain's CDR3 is CASTKGRLYGYTF. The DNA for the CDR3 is TGTGCCAGCACCAAAGGGCGGCTCTATGGCTACACCTTC.

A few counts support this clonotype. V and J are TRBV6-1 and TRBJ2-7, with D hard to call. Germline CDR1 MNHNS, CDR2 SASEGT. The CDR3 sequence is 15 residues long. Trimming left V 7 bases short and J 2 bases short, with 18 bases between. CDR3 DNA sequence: TGTGCCAGCACCCGATCTATTGGGTCTCCCTACGAGCAGTACTTC. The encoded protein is CASTRSIGSPYEQYF.

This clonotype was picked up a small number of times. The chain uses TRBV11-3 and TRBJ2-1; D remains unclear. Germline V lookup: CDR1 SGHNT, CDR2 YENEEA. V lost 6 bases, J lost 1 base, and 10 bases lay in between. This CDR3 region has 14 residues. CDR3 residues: CASSLLGSYNEQFF. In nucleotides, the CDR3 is TGTGCCAGCAGTCTATTAGGGTCCTACAATGAGCAGTTCTTC.